Below, 24 T cell receptor beta chains from the same sample are listed, as sequenced in a study of blood T cell repertoires in COVID-19. TCRdb's table, derived via immunoSEQ multiplex PCR, lists solely in-frame clones and lacks some. The sample holds roughly 260,000 clones, roughly nine tenths seen once. Sample: peripheral blood. The receptors shown here come from a man aged 40-49 years who had recovered from COVID-19.

The chain carries TRBV19 and TRBJ2-7, with 7 bases identical to TRBD1. V was pared by 5 bases and J by 6 bases, with 4 bases of the junction left unmatched. The germline V gene has CDR1 LNHDA and CDR2 SQIVND (reference sequence). The CDR3 covers 12 residues. As DNA, the CDR3 is TGTGCCAGTAGTTTGGGGACAGCCGAGCAGTACTTC. Residues: CASSLGTAEQYF.

The chain has TRBV4-1 and TRBJ1-5, with D possibly being TRBD1 (6 bases). The CDR3 loop spans 17 amino acids. The V gene lost 1 base and the J gene lost 0 bases, with 13 bases spanning the gap. Germline V gene sequence: CDR1 MGHRA, CDR2 YSYEKL. The CDR3 here is CASSQVVGQSSNQPQHF. As DNA, the CDR3 is TGCGCCAGCAGCCAAGTTGTAGGACAGAGTAGCAATCAGCCCCAGCATTTT.

The rearrangement uses TRBV27 and TRBJ2-3, with 8 nucleotides matching TRBD2. Per germline, CDR1 MNHEY and CDR2 SMNVEV (reference sequence). J gave up 5 bases and V 7 bases, and 5 bases lay outside the gene matches. The CDR3 is made up of 13 amino acids. The CDR3, as DNA: TGTGCCAGCACTAGCGGGTCGGTAGATACGCAGTATTTT. Protein product: CASTSGSVDTQYF.

This chain joins TRBV9 and TRBJ2-5, with 7 positions matching TRBD2. CDR3 length: 15 residues. Unmatched junction bases numbered 7, after V lost 0 bases and J lost 5 bases. CDR1 is SGDLS, CDR2 YYNGEE, per germline. The CDR3 loop reads CASSVAGGAGETQYF. The CDR3 DNA reads TGTGCCAGCAGCGTAGCGGGGGGAGCGGGGGAGACCCAGTACTTC.

V is TRBV11-2 and J is TRBJ1-3; no definite D call. V gave up 7 bases and J gave up 5 bases, with 24 bases separating them. Germline lookup yields CDR1 SGHAT and CDR2 FQNNGV. The CDR3 extends over 17 amino acids. The CDR3 DNA follows: TGTGCCAGCATCGCGCAGAGTAGCAAAAATCTGCGAAACACCATATATTTT. Protein sequence: CASIAQSSKNLRNTIYF.

The chain combines TRBV12-3 or TRBV12-4 with TRBJ2-1; 7 nucleotides match TRBD1. V lost 3 bases, J lost 15 bases, and 5 bases stayed unmatched. CDR3 length equals 11 residues. CDR3 region: CASSLMTGRFF. CDR3 in DNA: TGTGCCAGCAGTTTGATGACAGGGAGGTTCTTC.

The chain combines TRBV6-5 with TRBJ2-2; 13 bases fit TRBD2. The V gene's germline CDR1 is MNHEY and CDR2 SVGAGI. The V gene end was trimmed by 5 bases and the J gene end by 6 bases; junction bases not matched to a gene: 3. The CDR3 is 15 amino acids. The CDR3 region has the DNA TGTGCCAGCAGTCCTACTAGCGGGAGGGCCGGGGAGCTGTTTTTT. Translation gives CASSPTSGRAGELFF.

This rearrangement joins TRBV4-1 to TRBJ2-1; TRBD2 aligns across 9 bases. Germline V gene lookup returns CDR1 MGHRA and CDR2 YSYEKL. This CDR3 has 15 amino acids. V was pared by 1 base and J by 3 bases, with 1 base of the junction left unmatched. CDR3 sequence: CASSQATSGYNEQFF. CDR3 coding DNA: TGCGCCAGCAGCCAAGCGACTAGCGGCTACAATGAGCAGTTCTTC.

The genes are TRBV7-3 and TRBJ2-2; TRBD2 matches 16 bases. The germline V gene has CDR1 SGHTA and CDR2 FQGTGA. The CDR3 has 16 amino acids. Trimming removed 7 bases from V and 6 bases from J; junction bases left unmatched: 5. CDR3: CASKTGLAGGAGELFF. CDR3 nucleotide sequence: TGTGCCAGCAAGACGGGACTAGCGGGAGGGGCCGGGGAGCTGTTTTTT.

The chain recombines TRBV29-1 with TRBJ1-1, with D unclear. Germline V gene data show CDR1 as SQVTM and CDR2 as ANQGSEA. This CDR3 has 13 residues. V was shortened by 3 bases and J by 4 bases, with 12 bases between the two germline ends. The CDR3 region has the DNA TGCAGCGTTGACTTTCTGTTTCGCACTGAAGCTTTCTTT. It specifies CSVDFLFRTEAFF.

The rearrangement joins TRBV9 to TRBJ2-7, with a tentative D call TRBD1 (7 bases). This CDR3 region has 15 residues. Deletions cut 2 bases from V and 4 bases from J, with 16 bases between. Germline CDR1 and CDR2: SGDLS and YYNGEE. The CDR3, as DNA: TGTGCCAGCAGCGTCGGCGGGACAGCCATTTACGAGCAGTACTTC. Translating gives CASSVGGTAIYEQYF.

This clone was observed at least ten times. The chain employs TRBV19 and TRBJ1-1; 8 bases align to TRBD1. This CDR3 has 13 residues. With V trimmed by 7 bases and J by 1 base, 2 bases remained unmatched. Germline V gene lookup returns CDR1 LNHDA and CDR2 SQIVND (reference sequence). The chain's CDR3 is CASKDRGNTEAFF. The CDR3 DNA follows: TGTGCCAGTAAAGACAGGGGGAACACTGAAGCTTTCTTT.

CDR3 sequence: CASSLAAGNYGYTF. CDR3 nucleotide sequence: TGTGCCAGCAGCTTAGCGGCGGGTAACTATGGCTACACCTTC. V usage is TRBV7-2 and J usage is TRBJ1-2; no firm D call. Germline V gene lookup returns CDR1 SGHTA and CDR2 FQGNSA. The CDR3 extends over 14 amino acids. Trimming pared 0 bases from V and 1 base from J, leaving 6 bases between.

The chain joins TRBV4-1 to TRBJ2-5; tentatively, D is TRBD1 (6 bases). CDR3 size: 15 residues. V was pared by 3 bases and J by 1 base, with 12 bases between. Germline V gene data show CDR1 as MGHRA and CDR2 as YSYEKL. The CDR3 loop is CASSQIPTGQETQYF. CDR3 coding DNA: TGCGCCAGCAGCCAGATCCCGACAGGCCAAGAGACCCAGTACTTC.

The rearrangement joins TRBV6-5 to TRBJ1-1; D is undetermined. Trimming took 2 bases from V and 1 from J, leaving 8 bases between them. The CDR3 extends over 14 amino acids. Germline V gene data show CDR1 as MNHEY and CDR2 as SVGAGI. CDR3 nucleotides: TGTGCCAGCAGTTACCGAGACAAGAACACTGAAGCTTTCTTT. Translated, it gives CASSYRDKNTEAFF.

The J gene is TRBJ2-3, the V gene TRBV19; D is unclear. Germline V lookup: CDR1 LNHDA, CDR2 SQIVND (reference sequence). The CDR3 is 14 residues long. Trimming took off 3 bases at V and 0 bases at J, with 7 bases between the two ends. The CDR3 nucleotides are TGTGCCAGTAGTATGGGCAGTAGCACAGATACGCAGTATTTT. It translates to CASSMGSSTDTQYF.

The genes are TRBV13 and TRBJ2-1; TRBD1 might be the D (5 bases). The CDR3 runs to 14 residues. Per germline, CDR1 PRHDT and CDR2 FYEKMQ (reference sequence). The V end lost 8 bases, the J end lost 0 bases, and 11 bases lay between the germline ends. The CDR3 region has the DNA TGTGCCAGCGCGGACATCCGCTCCTACAATGAGCAGTTCTTC. It translates to CASADIRSYNEQFF.

V gene TRBV3-1 (or the pseudogene TRBV3-2) combines with J gene TRBJ2-1, with TRBD2 matching over 8 bases. The V gene end was trimmed by 4 bases and the J gene end by 8 bases; junction bases not matched to a gene: 7. The CDR3 length is 14 residues. Germline CDR1 and CDR2: LGHDT and YNNKEL (reference sequence). The CDR3 DNA is TGTGCCAGCAGCCGCCAGCGGGAGCGAGATGAGCAGTTCTTC. This gives the protein CASSRQRERDEQFF.

A single count supports this clone. The chain uses TRBV14 and TRBJ1-1; no reliable D call. Trimming shortened V by 6 bases and J by 3 bases, and 8 bases separated the two germline ends. The germline V gene has CDR1 SGHDN and CDR2 FVKESK. The CDR3 runs to 12 residues. The CDR3 region has the DNA TGTGCCAGCAGGCAGGAGGACACTGAAGCTTTCTTT. The encoded protein is CASRQEDTEAFF.

This clone has more than one count but fewer than ten. The chain couples TRBV2 to TRBJ2-7, with D hard to call. V lost 6 bases to trimming and J lost 1 base, with 10 bases between them. The CDR3 totals 13 residues. The germline V gene encodes CDR1 SNHLY and CDR2 FYNNEI. Written as DNA, the CDR3 is TGTGCCAGCAGGGGCTATACATCCTACGAGCAGTACTTC. Translated: CASRGYTSYEQYF.

The genes are TRBV3-1 (or the pseudogene TRBV3-2) and TRBJ2-5; unclear D gene. Germline V CDR1 and CDR2: LGHDT, YNNKEL (reference sequence). V lost 1 base, J lost 1 base, and 19 bases lay in between. There are 18 residues in the CDR3. CDR3 in DNA: TGTGCCAGCAGCCAAGTCCCCCAACTCTCGGCGGCCCAAGAGACCCAGTACTTC. Amino acids: CASSQVPQLSAAQETQYF.

The genes are TRBV5-1 and TRBJ2-3; 9 nucleotides agree with TRBD2. Germline V CDR1 and CDR2: SGHRS, YFSETQ. The CDR3 consists of 16 residues. V gave up 0 bases and J gave up 2 bases; unmatched junction bases: 4. The CDR3 region is CASSLAASGATDTQYF. For the CDR3, the DNA is TGCGCCAGCAGCTTGGCGGCTAGCGGGGCCACAGATACGCAGTATTTT.

This chain connects TRBV5-8 to TRBJ2-7; D might be TRBD2 (7 bases). This CDR3 is built from 14 residues. The ends were cut back, 7 bases at V and 0 bases at J, with 14 bases in the middle. The germline gives CDR1 SGHTS, CDR2 YDEGEE. The CDR3 reads CASRGAGASYEQYF. CDR3 in DNA: TGTGCCAGCCGAGGCGCGGGGGCCTCCTACGAGCAGTACTTC.

The genes are TRBV2 and TRBJ2-3, with TRBD2 matching over 12 bases. The CDR3 runs 16 residues. The J segment lost 8 bases and the V segment lost 4 bases, leaving 10 bases of the junction unmatched. From germline, CDR1 is SNHLY and CDR2 FYNNEI. This CDR3 is CASSGLAGGFPTTQYF. As DNA, the CDR3 is TGTGCCAGCAGTGGGCTAGCGGGGGGGTTCCCTACTACGCAGTATTTT.